The present TCR beta chain was sequenced within a study of blood T cell repertoires in COVID-19. Study information: COVID-19 samples, acute and convalescent, were from the United States, Italy and Spain. In each case, the material was cDNA or gDNA derived from T cells, B-cell-depleted T cells, or PBMCs.

Per the study methods: From reference gene primer amplification, estimates of nucleated cell counts were derived. Clones were read by immunoSEQ multiplex PCR, and TCRdb kept only the in-frame ones, dropping some. The DNA was the basis for D and trimming; V, J and clone size are from that table. This table has roughly 250,000 clones, 84% appearing once. CDR1 is LNHNV and CDR2 is YYDKDF in the germline V gene (reference sequence). The CDR3 spans 12 residues. The ends were cut back, 1 base at V and 7 bases at J, with 8 bases in the middle. The sample consisted of peripheral blood. The TCR was taken from a woman aged 40 to 50 who had recovered from COVID-19. This sequence joins TRBV15 and TRBJ2-7; maybe TRBD2 (5 bases). In nucleotides, the CDR3 is TGTGCCACCAGCAGAGCCTCGGGGGAGCAGTACTTC. Its translation: CATSRASGEQYF.